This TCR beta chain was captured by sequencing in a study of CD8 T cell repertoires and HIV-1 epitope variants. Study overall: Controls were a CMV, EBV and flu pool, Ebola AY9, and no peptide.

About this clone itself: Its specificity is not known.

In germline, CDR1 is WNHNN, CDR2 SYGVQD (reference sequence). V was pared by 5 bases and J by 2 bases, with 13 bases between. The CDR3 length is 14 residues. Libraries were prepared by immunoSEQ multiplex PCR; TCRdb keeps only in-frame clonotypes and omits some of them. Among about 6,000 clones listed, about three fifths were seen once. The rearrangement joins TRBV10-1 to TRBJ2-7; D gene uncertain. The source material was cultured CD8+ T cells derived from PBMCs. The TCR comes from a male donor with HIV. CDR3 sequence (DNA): TGCGCCAGCAGTCCCGAGGACGATCCCTACGAGCAGTACTTC. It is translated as CASSPEDDPYEQYF.